The source of this T cell receptor beta chain is a study of T cell responses to AZD1222 COVID-19 vaccine. Concerning this clone: Antigen: not known.

TCRdb keeps only in-frame clones here, not all; method: immunoSEQ multiplex PCR. Seen here are about 120,000 clones, about 90% observed once, and the top ten hold approximately 9.6%. With V trimmed by 6 bases and J by 3 bases, 2 bases remained unmatched. This CDR3 comprises 13 residues. Study conclusions and caveats: The donors showed a predominance of white British ancestry and of females, with possible underestimation of clonal diversity. Spike-specific TCR breadth rose after two AZD1222 doses, and depth rose as well. All repertoire sampling was performed exclusively after the peak T cell response.

Sequenced material: peripheral blood, taken on day 0 of AZD1222 vaccination. The source of this sequence is an adult in good health. The chain employs TRBV12-3 or TRBV12-4 and TRBJ1-1, with 9 bases matching TRBD1. Here the CDR3 reads CASSGQGHTEAFF. The DNA for the CDR3 is TGTGCCAGCAGCGGACAGGGGCACACTGAAGCTTTCTTT.